A single sample gave rise to the 9 T cell receptor beta chains below, sequenced in a study of tumor and adjacent non-tumor tissue in lung cancer. This sample's RNA came from whole unsorted tissue. Distant lung tissue was collected more than 3 cm away from the tumor edge. Three rounds of nested PCR, following a modified ARM-PCR protocol, produced the TCRbeta library. Via MiXCR, TCRdb re-called the multiplex PCR reads, giving one row per CDR3 protein. Here the sample spans 90,000 to 100,000 distinct CDR3 sequences, 75% to 90% being singletons. The sample was distant non-tumor lung tissue. These TCRs come from a man aged 55 to 69 with small cell lung cancer.

This clonotype has a single count. The missing conserved phenylalanine or tryptophan at the end of this CDR3 makes a read error likely. The gene calls are TRBV18 and TRBJ1-2, with TRBD1 identical over 8 bases. There are 14 residues in the CDR3. Germline CDR1 KGHSH, CDR2 LQKENI. The CDR3 sequence: CVSSPDRGYYGYTL. The CDR3 coding sequence is TGTGTCAGCTCACCAGACAGGGGATACTATGGCTACACCCTC.

The chain is built from TRBV10-2 and TRBJ1-2; D is uncertain. V lost 6 bases and J lost 7, with 15 bases in between. There are 13 residues in the CDR3. Germline assignment: CDR1 WSHSY and CDR2 SAAADI. CDR3 DNA: TGCGCCAGCAGCGACTCAATGGGGATTGGCTACACCTTC. This gives the protein CASSDSMGIGYTF.

Remarks on this clonotype: This may come from a read error, since a much larger clone is one base off. The chain joins TRBV7-8 to TRBJ2-1, with 8 bases fitting TRBD1. The CDR3 length is 15 residues. CDR1 SGHVS and CDR2 FQNEAQ come from the germline V gene. The CDR3: CASSLAGGFYNEQFF. For the CDR3, the DNA is TGTGCCAGCAGCCTAGCAGGGGGCTTCTACAATGAGCAGTTCTTC.

In its sample, this clonotype was seen many times. The V gene is TRBV6-6, the J gene TRBJ2-3; D is undetermined. CDR1 MNHNY and CDR2 SVGAGI come from the germline V gene (reference sequence). The CDR3 has 13 residues. Between the trimmed V and J ends, which lost 5 bases and 1 base, there was a span of 7 bases. Here the CDR3 DNA reads TGTGCCAGCAGTCGACTCGGCACAGATACGCAGTATTTT. Protein product: CASSRLGTDTQYF.

Comment on this clonotype: One end of the junction varies from germline; a read error may be responsible. The chain employs TRBV5-4 and TRBJ2-3, with TRBD1 as a possible D gene (5 bases). The CDR3 covers 13 residues. Germline lookup yields CDR1 SGHNT and CDR2 YYREEE (reference sequence). The CDR3 sequence is CVSSPLTADRQYF. The DNA for the CDR3 is TGTGTCAGCAGCCCGCTGACAGCAGATAGGCAGTATTTT.

The chain employs TRBV4-1 and TRBJ2-7; D is perhaps TRBD1 (5 bases). Per germline, CDR1 MGHRA and CDR2 YSYEKL. The CDR3 covers 13 residues. The CDR3 coding sequence is TGCATCAGCAGTCTCGACAGACTCTACGAGCAGTACTTC. This gives the protein CISSLDRLYEQYF.

On this clonotype itself: A junction end diverges from the germline sequence, so it may reflect a read error. This rearrangement joins TRBV5-4 to TRBJ2-5, with 12 positions matching TRBD1. This CDR3 is built from 17 residues. Germline V gene sequence: CDR1 SGHNT, CDR2 YYREEE (reference sequence). The CDR3 DNA sequence: TGTACCAGCAGCTTGGCTTCGGGACAGGGGGCAGCAGAGACCCAGTACTTC. Encoded protein: CTSSLASGQGAAETQYF.

V usage is TRBV10-1 and J usage is TRBJ2-7; TRBD2 agrees at 8 bases. Germline values: CDR1 WNHNN, CDR2 SYGVQD (reference sequence). The CDR3 runs to 15 residues. The CDR3 spells CSSSGERESRNEQYV. The CDR3 DNA is TGCTCCAGCAGTGGGGAGCGGGAGTCCAGGAACGAGCAGTATGTC.

To note about this clonotype: This may be a read error, as it is one base from a much larger clone. This chain uses TRBV20-1 with TRBJ2-1, with a weak D call TRBD1 (6 bases). Germline V CDR1 and CDR2: DFQATT, SNEGSKA (reference sequence). V was clipped by 0 bases and J by 9 bases, with 9 bases between them. The CDR3 has 12 amino acids. The CDR3: CSAREQGCEQFF. The CDR3 DNA reads as TGCAGTGCTAGAGAGCAGGGGTGTGAGCAGTTCTTC.